Listed here are 17 T cell receptor beta chains from one sample, sequenced in a study of early T cells in non-severe SARS-CoV-2 infection. One entry per CDR3 protein, called by TCRdb with MiXCR from the 5' RACE reads. This repertoire shows about 52,000 distinct CDR3 sequences, 9.5% to 11% found once; its top ten account for 13%. Sequencing used whole blood. These receptors were collected from an adult who was a healthcare worker with PCR-confirmed SARS-CoV-2 infection or an uninfected control (not recorded which).

The V and J genes are TRBV24-1 and TRBJ2-3; D possibly uses TRBD1 or TRBD2 (5 bases each). With 8 bases removed from V and 5 bases from J, the gap between germline ends came to 16 bases. Germline V gives CDR1 KGHDR, CDR2 SFDVKD. The CDR3 has 14 amino acids. The chain's CDR3 is CATNSGPPGDTQYF. The CDR3 region has the DNA TGTGCCACCAATTCGGGGCCCCCAGGAGATACGCAGTATTTT.

This clonotype was counted at least ten times. The chain uses TRBV28 and TRBJ1-2, with a tentative D call TRBD1 (6 bases). This CDR3 is built from 13 residues. Germline values: CDR1 MDHEN, CDR2 SYDVKM. Between the trimmed V and J ends, which lost 6 bases and 4 bases, there was a span of 12 bases. The DNA for the CDR3 is TGTGCCAGCAGGGACAGTAGCTCCTATGGCTACACCTTC. This translates into CASRDSSSYGYTF.

This clonotype has ten or more counts. The V call is TRBV6-6, the J call TRBJ1-1, with D hard to call. V was cut by 0 bases and J by 2 bases, with 10 bases left in between. Germline CDR1 MNHNY, CDR2 SVGAGI (reference sequence). The CDR3 is 15 residues long. CDR3 bases: TGTGCCAGCAGTTACTCAAGTCCCGGAAACACTGAAGCTTTCTTT. This codes for CASSYSSPGNTEAFF.

Only a few counts were recorded for this clonotype. The chain has TRBV4-1 and TRBJ2-3, with D unresolved. Germline V gene data show CDR1 as MGHRA and CDR2 as YSYEKL. The CDR3 length is 15 residues. V lost 5 bases to trimming and J lost 1 base, with 13 bases between them. CDR3 coding DNA: TGCGCCAGCAGCTCTCCGGTCAGCGGCACAGATACGCAGTATTTT. Protein: CASSSPVSGTDTQYF.

The chain combines TRBV6-2 or TRBV6-3 with TRBJ1-5; D gene unclear. The germline CDR1 and CDR2 sequences are MNHEY and SVGEGT. The CDR3 is 14 amino acids. V was trimmed by 10 bases and J by 7 bases, leaving 20 bases between them. In nucleotides, the CDR3 is TGTGCCAACAGCCCTCGAGGTTTCGTACAGCCCCAGCATTTT. Protein sequence: CANSPRGFVQPQHF.

There are many counts of this clonotype. This sequence joins TRBV7-9 and TRBJ1-1; maybe TRBD1 (6 bases). V shed 2 bases and J shed 8 bases, with 15 bases lying between them. The germline gives CDR1 SEHNR, CDR2 FQNEAQ (reference sequence). This CDR3 contains 14 residues. The CDR3 region is CASSLNTGPLEAFF. DNA for the CDR3: TGTGCCAGCAGCTTAAACACAGGGCCCCTGGAAGCTTTCTTT.

The chain recombines TRBV13 with TRBJ1-4; TRBD1 matches at 10 bases. CDR1 is PRHDT and CDR2 is FYEKMQ in the germline V gene (reference sequence). J lost 2 bases, V lost 5 bases, and 8 bases had no gene match. This CDR3 has 17 amino acids. The DNA of the CDR3 is TGTGCCAGCAGCACTAGACAGGGGGCGCCTACTAATGAAAAACTGTTTTTT. Its translation is CASSTRQGAPTNEKLFF.

This clonotype was detected only a few times. CDR3 nucleotide sequence: TGTGCCAGCAGCGCGTCCATACCCCGGGCCGTCGAGCAGTACTTC. It codes for CASSASIPRAVEQYF. The chain combines TRBV13 with TRBJ2-7; unclear D gene. This CDR3 is 15 amino acids long. With 5 bases removed from V and 6 bases from J, the gap between germline ends came to 20 bases. Germline CDR1 PRHDT, CDR2 FYEKMQ (reference sequence).

The rearrangement joins TRBV7-2 to TRBJ1-5, with D uncertain. This CDR3 is built from 15 residues. V dropped 0 bases and J dropped 0 bases, with 6 bases sitting between them. Germline V gene data show CDR1 as SGHTA and CDR2 as FQGNSA. For the CDR3, the DNA is TGTGCCAGCAGCTTAGCGGGGTATAGCAATCAGCCCCAGCATTTT. Translated, it gives CASSLAGYSNQPQHF.

This clonotype was counted at least ten times. The chain has TRBV28 and TRBJ2-7, with D tentatively TRBD2 (6 bases). Germline assignment: CDR1 MDHEN and CDR2 SYDVKM. The CDR3 runs to 15 residues. V lost 4 bases, J lost 3 bases, and 16 bases lay in between. CDR3 residues: CASSSYGGDGYEQYF. The CDR3 DNA reads TGTGCCAGCAGTTCCTACGGAGGGGACGGCTACGAGCAGTACTTC.

The chain is built from TRBV7-9 and TRBJ1-5, with a weak D call TRBD1 (5 bases). CDR1 is SEHNR and CDR2 is FQNEAQ in the germline V gene (reference sequence). The CDR3 totals 13 residues. Trimming left V 5 bases short and J 2 bases short, with 7 bases between. The CDR3 loop is CASSRDGNQPQHF. CDR3 bases: TGTGCCAGCAGCCGGGACGGCAATCAGCCCCAGCATTTT.

In this sample, this clonotype turned up many times. The V and J genes are TRBV11-2 and TRBJ1-1; D unresolved. Germline CDR1 is SGHAT and CDR2 is FQNNGV. The CDR3 consists of 12 residues. V was cut by 3 bases and J by 3 bases, with 5 bases left in between. The CDR3 bases are TGTGCCAGCAGCTTGACGTACACTGAAGCTTTCTTT. Its translation is CASSLTYTEAFF.

In its sample, this clonotype was seen a few times. The chain employs TRBV2 and TRBJ2-1; 10 bases fit TRBD1. This CDR3 is 14 amino acids long. V was clipped by 8 bases and J by 2 bases; unmatched bases: 3. The germline CDR1 and CDR2 sequences are SNHLY and FYNNEI. CDR3 DNA sequence: TGTGCCAGCTCGGGACAGGGGACCTACAATGAGCAGTTCTTC. Protein: CASSGQGTYNEQFF.

The rearrangement joins TRBV20-1 to TRBJ1-6; no reliable D call. This CDR3 is built from 16 residues. V was pared by 1 base and J by 6 bases, with 16 bases between. Germline-derived CDR1 and CDR2 are DFQATT and SNEGSKA (reference sequence). CDR3 nucleotides: TGCAGTGCTAGAGGTCCGCGTTGGACGGGTAATTCACCCCTCCACTTT. It codes for CSARGPRWTGNSPLHF.

The V and J genes are TRBV15 and TRBJ2-7, with 8 bases matching TRBD2. The CDR3 length is 15 residues. V lost 3 bases and J lost 5; bases outside the gene matches: 9. The germline V gene has CDR1 LNHNV and CDR2 YYDKDF (reference sequence). The CDR3 region has the DNA TGTGCCACCAGCAGCCGACTAGCGCTCTACGACGAGCAGTACTTC. Translating gives CATSSRLALYDEQYF.

In its sample, this clonotype was seen a few times. This chain links TRBV6-2 or TRBV6-3 with TRBJ2-5; 8 bases map to TRBD1. CDR1 and CDR2 (germline): MNHEY, SVGEGT. Losses at the gene ends were 6 bases for V and 1 base for J; bases not matched to a gene: 7. The CDR3 loop spans 15 amino acids. CDR3 residues: CASSPPGTGQETQYF. The DNA for the CDR3 is TGTGCCAGCAGCCCGCCCGGGACAGGCCAAGAGACCCAGTACTTC.

The chain is built from TRBV6-2 or TRBV6-3 and TRBJ2-3; D not certain. This CDR3 contains 13 residues. From germline, CDR1 is MNHEY and CDR2 SVGEGT. V was trimmed by 6 bases and J by 0 bases, leaving 7 bases between them. The CDR3 sequence: CASREESTDTQYF. CDR3 nucleotides: TGTGCCAGCAGGGAAGAAAGCACAGATACGCAGTATTTT.